This TCR beta chain was captured by sequencing in a study of T cells after yellow fever vaccination. Study-level findings and limits: The study found a weaker secondary response that peaked faster, day 5 versus 15. Clonotype sharing between CD4 and CD8 compartments was small.

In its sample, this clonotype was seen a few times. Its antigen is unidentified. The V and J ends lost 1 base and 4 bases respectively, with 5 bases between them. The CDR3 extends over 13 amino acids. Per germline, CDR1 LGHNA and CDR2 YNFKEQ. A universal primer site and UMIs were added as TCR cDNA was made by 5'RACE template switching. TCRdb used MiXCR to reprocess the 5' RACE reads, holding one entry per CDR3 protein. There are 300,000 to 350,000 distinct CDR3 sequences in the sample; 3.5% to 4.5% occur only once, and 24% lies in the top ten. The sequence was obtained from a young man who received the YFV17D yellow fever vaccine. The material was PBMCs, obtained 5 days after the yellow fever booster vaccination. The chain links TRBV4-2 to TRBJ1-3; D not resolved. CDR3 sequence reads: CASSQGEGNTIYF. The CDR3 bases are TGTGCCAGCAGCCAAGGAGAGGGAAACACCATATATTTT.